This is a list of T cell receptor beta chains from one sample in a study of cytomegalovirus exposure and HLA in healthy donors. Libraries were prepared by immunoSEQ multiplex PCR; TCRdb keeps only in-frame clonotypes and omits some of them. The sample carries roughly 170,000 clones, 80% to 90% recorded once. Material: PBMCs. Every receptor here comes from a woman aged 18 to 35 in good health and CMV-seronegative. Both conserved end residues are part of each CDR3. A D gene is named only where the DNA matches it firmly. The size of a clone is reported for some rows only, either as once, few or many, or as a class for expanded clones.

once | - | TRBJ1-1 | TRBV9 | TGTGCCAGCAGCGTCGGGGGTCGAGGCACTGAAGCTTTCTTT | CASSVGGRGTEAFF
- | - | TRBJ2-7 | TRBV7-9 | TGTGCCAGCAGCTCCCCACCCAGGGGGGTCCACGAGCAGTACTTC | CASSSPPRGVHEQYF
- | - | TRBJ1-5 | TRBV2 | TGTGCCAGCAGTGGGCAGAGCAATCAGCCCCAGCATTTT | CASSGQSNQPQHF
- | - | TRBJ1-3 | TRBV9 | TGTGCCAGCAGCGTTGTGGAGGGGACGGGAAACACCATATATTTT | CASSVVEGTGNTIYF
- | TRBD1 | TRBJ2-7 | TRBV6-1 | TGTGCCAGCAGTAAAAGGGACAGGGGTTCCTACGAGCAGTACTTC | CASSKRDRGSYEQYF
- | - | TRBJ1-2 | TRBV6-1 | TGTGCCAGCAGTGAGTCTTCACCGGGTGCTAACTATGGCTACACCTTC | CASSESSPGANYGYTF
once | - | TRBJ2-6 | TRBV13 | TGTGCCAGCAGCTTCACCAGAGGCTCTGGGGCCAACGTCCTGACTTTC | CASSFTRGSGANVLTF
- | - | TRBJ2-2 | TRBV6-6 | TGTGCCAGCAGTTATCTAGCGCCGAACACCGGGGAGCTGTTTTTT | CASSYLAPNTGELFF
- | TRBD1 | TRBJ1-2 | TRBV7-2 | TGTGCCAGCAGCTCGGGACAGGGGGGTGGCTATGGCTACACCTTC | CASSSGQGGGYGYTF
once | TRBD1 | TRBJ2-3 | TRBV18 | TGTGCCAGCTCACCACCGAGACAGGGGGGATCCGATACGCAGTATTTT | CASSPPRQGGSDTQYF
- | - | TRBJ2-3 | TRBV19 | TGTGCCAGTAGTATGAGTGGGAGGACTAGCACAGATACGCAGTATTTT | CASSMSGRTSTDTQYF
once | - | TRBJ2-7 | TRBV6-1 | TGTGCCAGCACGATAACGAGGGTATCCTACGAGCAGTACTTC | CASTITRVSYEQYF
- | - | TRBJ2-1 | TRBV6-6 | TGTGCCAGCAGCTACGGCACAGCCTACAATGAGCAGTTCTTC | CASSYGTAYNEQFF
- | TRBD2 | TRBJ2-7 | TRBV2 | TGTGCCACCCGGTACGAGGCGGGAGCGTACGAGCAGTACTTC | CATRYEAGAYEQYF
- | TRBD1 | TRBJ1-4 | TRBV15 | TGTGCCACCAGCCCTCGACAGGGGGCTGAAAAACTGTTTTTT | CATSPRQGAEKLFF
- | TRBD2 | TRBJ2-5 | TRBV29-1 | TGCAGCGTTGAAGGCGGGAGAGGCGAGACCCAGTACTTC | CSVEGGRGETQYF
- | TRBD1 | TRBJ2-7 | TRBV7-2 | TGTGCCAGCAGCTTAGTCGGGACAGGGGTAAACTCCTACGAGCAGTACTTC | CASSLVGTGVNSYEQYF
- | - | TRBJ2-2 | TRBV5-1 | TGCGCCAGCAGCACCCTATATGGTACCGGGGAGCTGTTTTTT | CASSTLYGTGELFF
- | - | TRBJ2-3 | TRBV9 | TGTGCCAGCAGCCTGGACATTTCTAGCACAGATACGCAGTATTTT | CASSLDISSTDTQYF
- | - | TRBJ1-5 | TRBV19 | TGTGCCAGTCATGCAGGGGTGGGCAATCAGCCCCAGCATTTT | CASHAGVGNQPQHF
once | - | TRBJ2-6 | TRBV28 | TGTGCCAGCAGTTTAACAGGCGTTCGTTTTGGGGCCAACGTCCTGACTTTC | CASSLTGVRFGANVLTF
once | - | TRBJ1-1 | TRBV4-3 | TGCGCCAGCAGCCAAACGATTGAACAGGCTGAAGCTTTCTTT | CASSQTIEQAEAFF
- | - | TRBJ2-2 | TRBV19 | TGTGCCAGTAGTTGGGACTCCCCTCCTTATGGGCTGTTTTTT | CASSWDSPPYGLFF
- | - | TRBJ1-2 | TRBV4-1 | TGCGCCAGCAGCCAAGGAGGAGGACGGGCCTATGGCTACACCTTC | CASSQGGGRAYGYTF
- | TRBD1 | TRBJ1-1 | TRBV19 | TGTGCCAGTAGTACTGGACAGGGGGCCACTGAAGCTTTCTTT | CASSTGQGATEAFF
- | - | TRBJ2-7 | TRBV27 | TGTGCCAGCAGTTTCACAGGGCCCACCTACGAGCAGTACTTC | CASSFTGPTYEQYF
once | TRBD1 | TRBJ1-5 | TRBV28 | TGTGCCAGCAGTTTCCCACAGGGGGCCGGTCAGCCCCAGCATTTT | CASSFPQGAGQPQHF
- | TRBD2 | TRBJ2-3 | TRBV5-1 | TGCGCCAGCAGCCCCCGGGGACTAGCGGGAGGTCCAGATACGCAGTATTTT | CASSPRGLAGGPDTQYF
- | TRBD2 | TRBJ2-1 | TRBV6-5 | TGTGCCAGCAGTATAGCGGGAGGGCGGGGGAATGAGCAGTTCTTC | CASSIAGGRGNEQFF
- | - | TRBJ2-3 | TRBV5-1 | TGCGCCAGCAGAGATCAGGCACGGTCAGATACGCAGTATTTT | CASRDQARSDTQYF
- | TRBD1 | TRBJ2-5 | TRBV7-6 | TGTGCCAGCAGCTTAGGACAGGGTACGGGGGAGACCCAGTACTTC | CASSLGQGTGETQYF
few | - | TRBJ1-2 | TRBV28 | TGTGCCAGCAGTTCCCCTTTTCCCAGGGTGCACTATGGCTACACCTTC | CASSSPFPRVHYGYTF
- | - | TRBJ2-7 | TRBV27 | TGTGCCAGCAGTTTATCGAATGGCAGGTTCCCCGCTTACTACGAGCAGTACTTC | CASSLSNGRFPAYYEQYF
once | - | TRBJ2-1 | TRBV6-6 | TGTGCCAGCAGTTACTCACTCCCCCGGGGGTCCAATGAGCAGTTCTTC | CASSYSLPRGSNEQFF
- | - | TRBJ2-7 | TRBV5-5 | TGTGCCAGCAGCTTGCAGGGATCCTACGAGCAGTACTTC | CASSLQGSYEQYF
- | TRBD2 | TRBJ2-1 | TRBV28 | TGTGCCAGCAGTGGACCCACCCACGGGGGGGGCCACGAGCAGTTCTTC | CASSGPTHGGGHEQFF
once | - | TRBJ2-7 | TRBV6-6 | TGTGCCAGCAGTTACTCGGGGGGGGGCTCTGTCGAGCAGTACTTC | CASSYSGGGSVEQYF
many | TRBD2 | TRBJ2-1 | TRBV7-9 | TGTGCCAGCAGCCCACTAGCGGGAGACTACAATGAGCAGTTCTTC | CASSPLAGDYNEQFF
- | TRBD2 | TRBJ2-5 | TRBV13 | TGTGCCAGCAGCCCCAGGACTAGCGGGACTAGAGAGGAGACCCAGTACTTC | CASSPRTSGTREETQYF
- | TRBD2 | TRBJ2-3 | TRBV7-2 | TGTGCCAGCAGCCTCGGACTAGCAGGCACAGATACGCAGTATTTT | CASSLGLAGTDTQYF
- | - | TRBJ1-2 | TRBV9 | TGTGCCAGCAGCGTAGGAACATATGGCTACACCTTC | CASSVGTYGYTF